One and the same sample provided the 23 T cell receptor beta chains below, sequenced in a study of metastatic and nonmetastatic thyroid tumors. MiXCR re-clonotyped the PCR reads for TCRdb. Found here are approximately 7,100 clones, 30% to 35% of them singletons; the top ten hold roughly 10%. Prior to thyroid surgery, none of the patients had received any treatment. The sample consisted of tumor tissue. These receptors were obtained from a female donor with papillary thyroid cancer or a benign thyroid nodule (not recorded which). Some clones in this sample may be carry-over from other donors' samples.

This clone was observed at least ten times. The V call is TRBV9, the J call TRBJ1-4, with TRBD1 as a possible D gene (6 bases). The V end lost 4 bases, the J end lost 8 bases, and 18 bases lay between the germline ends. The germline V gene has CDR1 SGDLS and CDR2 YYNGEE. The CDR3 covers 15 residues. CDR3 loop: CASSSGDTWGEKLFF. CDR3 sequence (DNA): TGTGCCAGCAGCTCCGGGGACACGTGGGGAGAAAAACTGTTTTTT.

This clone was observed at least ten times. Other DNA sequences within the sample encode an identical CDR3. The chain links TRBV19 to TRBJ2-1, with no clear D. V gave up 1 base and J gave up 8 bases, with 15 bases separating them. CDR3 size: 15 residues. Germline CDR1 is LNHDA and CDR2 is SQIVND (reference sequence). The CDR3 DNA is TGTGCCAGTAGTATAGGTCGACCCCCCGCGCATGAGCAGTTCTTC. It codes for CASSIGRPPAHEQFF.

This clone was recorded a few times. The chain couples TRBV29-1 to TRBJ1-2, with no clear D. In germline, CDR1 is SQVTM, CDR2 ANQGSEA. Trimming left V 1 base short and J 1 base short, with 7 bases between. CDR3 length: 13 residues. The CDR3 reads CSVEGDDNYGYTF. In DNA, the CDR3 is TGCAGCGTTGAAGGCGACGATAACTATGGCTACACCTTC.

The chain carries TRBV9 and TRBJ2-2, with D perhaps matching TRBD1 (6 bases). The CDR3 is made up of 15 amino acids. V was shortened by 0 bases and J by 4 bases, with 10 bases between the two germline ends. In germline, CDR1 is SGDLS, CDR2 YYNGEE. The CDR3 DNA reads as TGTGCCAGCAGCGTAGGGCAGGGGAGCACCGGGGAGCTGTTTTTT. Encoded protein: CASSVGQGSTGELFF.

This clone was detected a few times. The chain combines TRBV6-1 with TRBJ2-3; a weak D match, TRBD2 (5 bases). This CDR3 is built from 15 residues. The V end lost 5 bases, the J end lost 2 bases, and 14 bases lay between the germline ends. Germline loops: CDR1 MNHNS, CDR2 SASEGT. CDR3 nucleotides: TGTGCCAGCAGTCCCTGGGCTAGCCCCACAGATACGCAGTATTTT. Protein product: CASSPWASPTDTQYF.

CDR3 nucleotides: TGTGCCAGCAGGACAGGTCCTTCGAACACTGAAGCTTTCTTT. It is translated as CASRTGPSNTEAFF. The rearrangement uses TRBV6-1 and TRBJ1-1; weak D call: TRBD1 (6 bases). Germline V gives CDR1 MNHNS, CDR2 SASEGT. Trimming pared 6 bases from V and 1 base from J, leaving 12 bases between. The CDR3 length is 14 residues.

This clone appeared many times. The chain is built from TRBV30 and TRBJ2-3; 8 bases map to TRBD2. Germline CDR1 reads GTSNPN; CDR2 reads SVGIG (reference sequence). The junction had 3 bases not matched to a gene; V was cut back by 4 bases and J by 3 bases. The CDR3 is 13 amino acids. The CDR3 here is CAWTASGTDTQYF. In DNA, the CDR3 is TGTGCCTGGACGGCTAGCGGGACAGATACGCAGTATTTT.

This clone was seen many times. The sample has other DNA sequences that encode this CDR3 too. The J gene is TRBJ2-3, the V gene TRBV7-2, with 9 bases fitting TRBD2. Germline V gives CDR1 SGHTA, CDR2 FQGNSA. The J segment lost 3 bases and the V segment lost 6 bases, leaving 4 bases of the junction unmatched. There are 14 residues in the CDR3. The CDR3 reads CASSPGLATDTQYF. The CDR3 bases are TGTGCCAGCAGTCCGGGACTAGCTACAGATACGCAGTATTTT.

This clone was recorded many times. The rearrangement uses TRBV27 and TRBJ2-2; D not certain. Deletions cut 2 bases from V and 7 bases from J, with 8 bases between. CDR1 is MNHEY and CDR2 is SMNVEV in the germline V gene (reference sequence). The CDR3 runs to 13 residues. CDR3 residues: CASSLVFHGELFF. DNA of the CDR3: TGTGCCAGCAGTTTAGTTTTCCACGGGGAGCTGTTTTTT.

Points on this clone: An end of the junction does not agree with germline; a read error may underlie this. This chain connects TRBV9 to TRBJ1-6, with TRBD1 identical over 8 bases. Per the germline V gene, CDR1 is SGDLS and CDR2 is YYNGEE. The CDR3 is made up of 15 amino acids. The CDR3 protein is CASSVSGQGVSPPHF. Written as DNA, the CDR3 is TGTGCCAGCAGCGTATCTGGACAGGGCGTGTCACCCCCCCACTTT.

Here the CDR3 DNA reads TGTGCCAGCAGTTTCGGGGGCTATTCCACAGATACGCAGTATTTT. Translating it yields CASSFGGYSTDTQYF. The chain is built from TRBV27 and TRBJ2-3; the D call may be TRBD1 or TRBD2 (6 bases each). V gave up 3 bases and J gave up 2 bases, with 12 bases separating them. This CDR3 is 15 amino acids long. Per the germline V gene, CDR1 is MNHEY and CDR2 is SMNVEV (reference sequence).

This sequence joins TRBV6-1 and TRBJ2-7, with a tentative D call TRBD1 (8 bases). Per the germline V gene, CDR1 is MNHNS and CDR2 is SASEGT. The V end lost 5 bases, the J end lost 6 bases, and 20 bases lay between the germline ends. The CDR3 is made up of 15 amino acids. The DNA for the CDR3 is TGTGCCAGCAGTACCGGGTCAACAGGGGGGGCCGAGCAGTACTTC. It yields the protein CASSTGSTGGAEQYF.

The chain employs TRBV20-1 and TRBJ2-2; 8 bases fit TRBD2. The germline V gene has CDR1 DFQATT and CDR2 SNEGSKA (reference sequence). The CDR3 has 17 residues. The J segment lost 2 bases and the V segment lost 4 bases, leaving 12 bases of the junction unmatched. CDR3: CSAMGYGGAFNTGELFF. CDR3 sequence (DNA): TGCAGTGCTATGGGTTACGGGGGGGCATTTAACACCGGGGAGCTGTTTTTT.

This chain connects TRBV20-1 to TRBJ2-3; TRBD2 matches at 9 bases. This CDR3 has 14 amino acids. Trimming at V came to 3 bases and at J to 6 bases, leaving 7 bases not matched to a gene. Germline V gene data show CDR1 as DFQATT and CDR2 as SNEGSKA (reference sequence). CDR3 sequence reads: CSASIAGVGDTQYF. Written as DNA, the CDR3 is TGCAGTGCTAGTATAGCGGGAGTAGGGGATACGCAGTATTTT.

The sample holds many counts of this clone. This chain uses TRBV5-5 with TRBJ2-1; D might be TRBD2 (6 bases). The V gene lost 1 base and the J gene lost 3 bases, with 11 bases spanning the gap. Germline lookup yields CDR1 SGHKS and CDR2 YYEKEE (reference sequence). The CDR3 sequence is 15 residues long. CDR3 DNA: TGTGCCAGCAGCTTGTTTGTGGGGGGCTACAATGAGCAGTTCTTC. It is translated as CASSLFVGGYNEQFF.

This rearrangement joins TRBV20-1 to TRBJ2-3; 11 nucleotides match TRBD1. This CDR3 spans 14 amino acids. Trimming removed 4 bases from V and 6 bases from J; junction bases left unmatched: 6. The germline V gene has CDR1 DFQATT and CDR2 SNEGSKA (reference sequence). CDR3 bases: TGCAGTGCTAACCCGGGACAGGGGGGCGATACGCAGTATTTT. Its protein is CSANPGQGGDTQYF.

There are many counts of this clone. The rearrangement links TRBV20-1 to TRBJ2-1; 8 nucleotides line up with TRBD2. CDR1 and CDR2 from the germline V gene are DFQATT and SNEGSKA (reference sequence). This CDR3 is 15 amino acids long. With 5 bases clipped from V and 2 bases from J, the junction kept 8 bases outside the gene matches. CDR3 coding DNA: TGCAGTGCTCCTCAGGGACTAGAGGCCTACAATGAGCAGTTCTTC. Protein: CSAPQGLEAYNEQFF.

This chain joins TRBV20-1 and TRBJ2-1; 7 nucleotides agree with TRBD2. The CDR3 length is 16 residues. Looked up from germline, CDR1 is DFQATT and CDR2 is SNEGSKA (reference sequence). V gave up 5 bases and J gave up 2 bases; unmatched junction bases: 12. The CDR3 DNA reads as TGCAGTGCTCCTCCTCTAGCCGGGAGGACCTACAATGAGCAGTTCTTC. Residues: CSAPPLAGRTYNEQFF.

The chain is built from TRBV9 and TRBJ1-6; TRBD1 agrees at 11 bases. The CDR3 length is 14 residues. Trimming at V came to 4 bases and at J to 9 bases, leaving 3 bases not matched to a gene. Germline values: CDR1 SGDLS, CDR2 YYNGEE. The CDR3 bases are TGTGCCAGCAGCCGGGACAGGGGGAGTTCACCCCTCCACTTT. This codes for CASSRDRGSSPLHF. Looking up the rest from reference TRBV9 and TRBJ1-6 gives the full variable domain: DSGVTQTPKHLITATGQRVTLRCSPRSGDLSVYWYQQSLDQGLQFLIQYYNGEERAKGNILERFSAQQFPDLHSELNLSSLELGDSALYFCASSRDRGSSPLHFGNGTRLTVT.

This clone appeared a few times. The DNA of the CDR3 is TGTGCCAGCAGTTCCTCCGGGGGAGCGGGTCGCTATGGCTACACCTTC. Amino acid sequence: CASSSSGGAGRYGYTF. The chain uses TRBV28 and TRBJ1-2, with D possibly TRBD1 on 5 matching bases. V was shortened by 4 bases and J by 4 bases, with 19 bases between the two germline ends. Germline assignment: CDR1 MDHEN and CDR2 SYDVKM. The length of the CDR3 is 16 residues.

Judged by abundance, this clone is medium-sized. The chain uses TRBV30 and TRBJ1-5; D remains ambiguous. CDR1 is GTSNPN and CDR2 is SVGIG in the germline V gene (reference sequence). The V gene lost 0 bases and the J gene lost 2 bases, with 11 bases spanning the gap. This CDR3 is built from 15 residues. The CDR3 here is CAWSVGQKGNQPQHF. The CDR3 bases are TGTGCCTGGAGTGTCGGGCAGAAGGGCAATCAGCCCCAGCATTTT.

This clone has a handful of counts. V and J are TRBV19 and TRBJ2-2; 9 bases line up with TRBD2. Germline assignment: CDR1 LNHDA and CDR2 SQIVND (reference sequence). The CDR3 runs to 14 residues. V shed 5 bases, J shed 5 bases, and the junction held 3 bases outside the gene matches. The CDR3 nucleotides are TGTGCCAGTAGTCCGCGGGAGGGTACCGGGGAGCTGTTTTTT. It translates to CASSPREGTGELFF.

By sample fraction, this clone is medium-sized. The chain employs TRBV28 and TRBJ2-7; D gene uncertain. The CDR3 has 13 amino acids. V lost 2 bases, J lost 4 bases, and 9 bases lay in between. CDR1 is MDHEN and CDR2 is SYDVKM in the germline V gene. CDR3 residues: CASSLAPEYEQYF. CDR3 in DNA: TGTGCCAGCAGTTTAGCCCCCGAATACGAGCAGTACTTC. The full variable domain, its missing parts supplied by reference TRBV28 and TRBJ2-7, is DVKVTQSSRYLVKRTGEKVFLECVQDMDHENMFWYRQDPGLGLRLIYFSYDVKMKEKGDIPEGYSVSREKKERFSLILESASTNQTSMYLCASSLAPEYEQYFGPGTRLTVT.